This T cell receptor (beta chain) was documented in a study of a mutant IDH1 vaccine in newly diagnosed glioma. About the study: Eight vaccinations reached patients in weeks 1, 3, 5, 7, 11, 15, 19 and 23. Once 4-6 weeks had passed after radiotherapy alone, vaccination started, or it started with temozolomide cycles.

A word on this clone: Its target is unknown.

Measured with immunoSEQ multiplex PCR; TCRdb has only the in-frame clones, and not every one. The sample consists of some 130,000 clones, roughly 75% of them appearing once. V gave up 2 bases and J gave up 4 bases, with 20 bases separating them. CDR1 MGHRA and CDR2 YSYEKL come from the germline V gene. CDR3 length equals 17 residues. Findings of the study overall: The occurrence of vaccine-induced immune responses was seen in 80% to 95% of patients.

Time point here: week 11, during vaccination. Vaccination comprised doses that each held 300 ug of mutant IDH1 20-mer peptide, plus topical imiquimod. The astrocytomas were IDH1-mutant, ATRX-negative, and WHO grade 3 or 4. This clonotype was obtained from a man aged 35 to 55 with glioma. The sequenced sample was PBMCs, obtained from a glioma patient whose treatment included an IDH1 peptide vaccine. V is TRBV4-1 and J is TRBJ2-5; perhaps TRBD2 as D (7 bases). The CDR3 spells CASSQSLGGGRLETQYF. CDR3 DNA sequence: TGCGCCAGCAGCCAATCTTTAGGGGGGGGCCGGTTAGAGACCCAGTACTTC.